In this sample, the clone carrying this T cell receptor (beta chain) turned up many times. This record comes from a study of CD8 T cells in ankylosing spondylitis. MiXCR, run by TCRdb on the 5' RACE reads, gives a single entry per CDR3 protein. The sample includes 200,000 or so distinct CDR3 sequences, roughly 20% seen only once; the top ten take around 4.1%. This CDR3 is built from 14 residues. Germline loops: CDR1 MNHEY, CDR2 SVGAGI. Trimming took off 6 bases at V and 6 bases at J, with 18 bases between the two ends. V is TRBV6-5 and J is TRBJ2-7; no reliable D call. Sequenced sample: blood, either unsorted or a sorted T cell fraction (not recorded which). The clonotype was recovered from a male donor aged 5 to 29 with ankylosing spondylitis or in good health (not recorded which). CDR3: CASSPPRGRTEQYF. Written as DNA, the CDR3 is TGTGCCAGCAGCCCCCCGAGAGGAAGGACCGAGCAGTACTTC.